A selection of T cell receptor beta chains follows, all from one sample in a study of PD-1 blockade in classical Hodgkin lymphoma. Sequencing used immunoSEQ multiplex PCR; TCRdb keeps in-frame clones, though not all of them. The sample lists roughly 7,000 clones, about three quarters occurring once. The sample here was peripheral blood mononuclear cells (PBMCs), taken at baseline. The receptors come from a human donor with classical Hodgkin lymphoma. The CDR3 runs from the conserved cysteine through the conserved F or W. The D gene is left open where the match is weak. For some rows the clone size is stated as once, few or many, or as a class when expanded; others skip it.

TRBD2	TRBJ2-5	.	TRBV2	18	CASSEGMVGLAVQETQYF	TGTGCCAGCAGTGAGGGAATGGTAGGACTAGCAGTTCAAGAGACCCAGTACTTC
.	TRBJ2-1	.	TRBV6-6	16	CASSFRGRLSYNEQFF	TGTGCCAGCAGTTTCCGCGGGCGCCTCTCCTACAATGAGCAGTTCTTC
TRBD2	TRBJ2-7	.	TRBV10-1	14	CASSELAGINEQYF	TGCGCCAGCAGTGAACTAGCGGGAATCAACGAGCAGTACTTC
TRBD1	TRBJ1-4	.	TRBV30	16	CAWSVPGQGLNEKLFF	TGTGCCTGGAGTGTCCCGGGACAGGGTTTGAATGAAAAACTGTTTTTT
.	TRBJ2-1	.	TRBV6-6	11	CASSPSAEQFF	TGTGCCAGCAGCCCATCCGCTGAGCAGTTCTTC
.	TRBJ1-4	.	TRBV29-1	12	CSARTATEKLFF	TGCAGCGCCCGTACAGCGACTGAAAAACTGTTTTTT
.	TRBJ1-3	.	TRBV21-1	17	CASGAPRGFGFGNTIYF	.
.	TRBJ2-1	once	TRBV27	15	CASSSQGFGRNEQFF	TGTGCCAGCAGTTCACAGGGATTCGGACGCAATGAGCAGTTCTTC
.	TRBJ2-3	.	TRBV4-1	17	CASSQYLGGGRADTQYF	TGCGCCAGCAGCCAATACCTAGGGGGGGGCAGGGCAGATACGCAGTATTTT
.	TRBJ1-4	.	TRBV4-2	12	CATRLDNEKLFF	TGTGCCACAAGACTGGATAATGAAAAACTGTTTTTT
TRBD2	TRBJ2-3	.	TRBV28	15	CASSWTRSSTDTQYF	TGTGCCAGCAGTTGGACTAGGAGTAGCACAGATACGCAGTATTTT
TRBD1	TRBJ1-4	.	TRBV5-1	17	CASSSGQGPTTNEKLFF	TGCGCCAGCAGCTCGGGACAGGGGCCCACAACTAATGAAAAACTGTTTTTT
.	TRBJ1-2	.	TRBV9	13	CASSVGTTYGYTF	TGTGCCAGCAGCGTAGGGACGACGTATGGCTACACCTTC
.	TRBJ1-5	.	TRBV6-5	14	CASSYSVSNQPQHF	TGTGCCAGCAGTTACTCGGTTAGCAATCAGCCCCAGCATTTT
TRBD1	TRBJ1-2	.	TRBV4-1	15	CASSPPDRGNYGYTF	TGCGCCAGCAGCCCCCCGGACAGGGGGAACTATGGCTACACCTTC
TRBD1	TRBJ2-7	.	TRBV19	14	CASSPGTGGVEQYF	TGTGCCAGTAGTCCCGGGACAGGGGGCGTCGAGCAGTACTTC
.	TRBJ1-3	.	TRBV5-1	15	CASSLISGIENTIYF	TGCGCCAGCAGCTTGATCTCCGGGATTGAAAACACCATATATTTT
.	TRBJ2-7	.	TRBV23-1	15	CASGTSRAGSYEQYF	TGCGCCAGCGGTACGTCCAGGGCGGGCTCCTACGAGCAGTACTTC
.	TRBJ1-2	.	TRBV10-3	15	CAISESASAAGRYTF	TGTGCCATCAGTGAGTCCGCATCGGCAGCAGGGCGCTACACCTTC
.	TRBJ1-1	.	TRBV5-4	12	CASNKGDTEAFF	TGTGCCAGCAACAAGGGGGACACTGAAGCTTTCTTT
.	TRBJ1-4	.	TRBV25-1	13	CASSVGRGEKLFF	TGTGCCAGCAGTGTAGGGAGAGGAGAAAAACTGTTTTTT
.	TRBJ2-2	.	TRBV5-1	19	CASSLRTRQGTGNTGELFF	TGCGCCAGCAGCTTGCGAACTCGCCAGGGGACGGGGAACACCGGGGAGCTGTTTTTT
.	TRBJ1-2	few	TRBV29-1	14	CSVEPDSDPYGYTF	TGCAGCGTTGAACCGGACAGCGATCCCTATGGCTACACCTTC
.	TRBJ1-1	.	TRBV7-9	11	CASSLEAEAFF	TGTGCCAGCAGCTTAGAGGCAGAAGCTTTCTTT
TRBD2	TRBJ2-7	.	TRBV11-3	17	CASSPGTSGGAYDEQYF	TGTGCCAGCTCGCCGGGGACTAGCGGGGGGGCCTACGACGAGCAGTACTTC
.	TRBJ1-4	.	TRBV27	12	CASGATNEKLFF	TGTGCCAGCGGTGCAACTAATGAAAAACTGTTTTTT
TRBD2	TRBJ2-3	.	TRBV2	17	CASSEWTSGGATDTQYF	TGTGCCAGCAGTGAGTGGACTAGCGGGGGGGCCACAGATACGCAGTATTTT
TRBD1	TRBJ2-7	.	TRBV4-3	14	CASSQGDRVYEQYF	TGCGCCAGCAGCCAAGGGGACAGGGTCTACGAGCAGTACTTC
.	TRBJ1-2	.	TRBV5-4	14	CASSLAGRTYGYTF	TGTGCCAGCAGCTTGGCCGGCAGGACCTATGGCTACACCTTC
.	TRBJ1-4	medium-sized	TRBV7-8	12	CASSLSGEKLFF	TGTGCCAGCAGCTTGTCGGGGGAAAAACTGTTTTTT
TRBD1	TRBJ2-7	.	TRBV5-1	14	CASSLVGTVYEQYF	TGCGCCAGCAGCTTGGTTGGGACAGTCTACGAGCAGTACTTC
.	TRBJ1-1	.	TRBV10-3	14	CAISIDGGWAEAFF	TGTGCCATCTCCATCGACGGGGGGTGGGCTGAAGCTTTCTTT
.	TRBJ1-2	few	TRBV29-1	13	CSVELWDYGGYTF	TGCAGCGTTGAACTTTGGGACTACGGTGGCTACACCTTC
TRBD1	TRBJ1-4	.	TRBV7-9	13	CASSGRGNEKLFF	TGTGCCAGCAGCGGCAGGGGGAATGAAAAACTGTTTTTT
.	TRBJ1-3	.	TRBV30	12	CAWTLEWETIYF	TGTGCCTGGACTCTTGAGTGGGAGACCATATATTTT
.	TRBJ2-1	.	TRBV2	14	CASSDGTDYNEQFF	TGTGCCAGCAGTGACGGGACGGATTACAATGAGCAGTTCTTC
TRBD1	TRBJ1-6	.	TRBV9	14	CASRGQGFNSPLHF	TGTGCCAGCAGGGGACAGGGGTTCAATTCACCCCTCCACTTT
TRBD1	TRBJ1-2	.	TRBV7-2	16	CASSLGARGRRYGYTF	TGTGCCAGCAGCTTAGGTGCCAGGGGGCGTAGGTATGGCTACACCTTC